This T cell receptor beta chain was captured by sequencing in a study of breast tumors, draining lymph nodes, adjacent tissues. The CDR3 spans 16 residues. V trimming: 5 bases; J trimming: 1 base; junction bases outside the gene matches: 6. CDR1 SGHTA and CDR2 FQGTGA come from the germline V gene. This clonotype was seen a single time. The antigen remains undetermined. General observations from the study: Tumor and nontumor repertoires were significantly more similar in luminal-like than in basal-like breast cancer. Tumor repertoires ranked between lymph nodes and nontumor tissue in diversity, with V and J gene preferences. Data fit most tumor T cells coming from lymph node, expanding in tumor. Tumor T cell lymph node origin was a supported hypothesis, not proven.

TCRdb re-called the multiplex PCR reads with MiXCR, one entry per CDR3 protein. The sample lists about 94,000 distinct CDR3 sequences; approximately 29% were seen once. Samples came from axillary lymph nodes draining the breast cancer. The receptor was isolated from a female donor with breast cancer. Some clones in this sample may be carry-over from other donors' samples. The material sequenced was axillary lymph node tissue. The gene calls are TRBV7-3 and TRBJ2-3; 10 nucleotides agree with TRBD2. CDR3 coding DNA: TGTGCCAGCAGCCTCTATGGGACTAGCGGCACAGATACGCAGTATTTT. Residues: CASSLYGTSGTDTQYF. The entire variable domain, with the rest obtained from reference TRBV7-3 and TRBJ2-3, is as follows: GAGVSQTPSNKVTEKGKYVELRCDPISGHTALYWYRQSLGQGPEFLIYFQGTGAADDSGLPNDRFFAVRPEGSVSTLKIQRTERGDSAVYLCASSLYGTSGTDTQYFGPGTRLTVL.